This T cell receptor beta chain was sequenced during a study of Graves' ophthalmopathy and Graves' hyperthyroidism. Amplification from RNA transcripts yielded the TCR beta CDR3 regions. HTBI primers were used in a first-round RT-PCR, which preceded a second-round multiplex PCR. Each CDR3 protein is one row after TCRdb ran MiXCR on the multiplex PCR reads. Of around 1.1 million distinct CDR3 sequences listed, about 36% are singletons. This clonotype was recorded at least ten times. Germline CDR1 is SNHLY and CDR2 is FYNNEI. Between the trimmed V and J ends, which lost 11 bases and 0 bases, there was a span of 11 bases. The CDR3 totals 14 residues.

The specimen sequenced was peripheral blood or thyroid tissue (not recorded which). This sequence was found in an adult man with Graves' hyperthyroidism. V and J are TRBV2 and TRBJ2-6; D may match TRBD1 or TRBD2 (5 bases each). The CDR3 DNA is TGTGCCGGGGGACGCTACTCTGGGGCCAACGTCCTGACTTTC. It specifies CAGGRYSGANVLTF.